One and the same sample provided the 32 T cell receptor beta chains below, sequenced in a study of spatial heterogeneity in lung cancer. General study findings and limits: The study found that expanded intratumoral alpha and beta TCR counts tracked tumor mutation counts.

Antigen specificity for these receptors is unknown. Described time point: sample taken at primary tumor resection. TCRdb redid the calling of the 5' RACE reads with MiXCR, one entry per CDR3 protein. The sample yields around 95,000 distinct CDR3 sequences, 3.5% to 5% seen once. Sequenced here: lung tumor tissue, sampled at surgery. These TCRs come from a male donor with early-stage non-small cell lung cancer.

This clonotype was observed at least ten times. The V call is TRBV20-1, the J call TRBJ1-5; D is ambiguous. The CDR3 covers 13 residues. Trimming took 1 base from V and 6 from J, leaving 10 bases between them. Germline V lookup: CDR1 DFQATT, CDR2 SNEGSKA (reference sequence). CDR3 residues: CSARASGSQPQHF. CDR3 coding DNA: TGCAGTGCTAGAGCTTCGGGCTCTCAGCCCCAGCATTTT.

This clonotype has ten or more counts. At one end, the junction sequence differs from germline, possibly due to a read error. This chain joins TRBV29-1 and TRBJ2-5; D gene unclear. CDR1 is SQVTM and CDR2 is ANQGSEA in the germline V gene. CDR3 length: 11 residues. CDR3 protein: CSVRPQGTQYF. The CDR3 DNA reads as TGCAGCGTCCGACCCCAAGGGACCCAGTACTTC.

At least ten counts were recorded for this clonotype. The CDR3 loop reads CASSLRPHYEQYF. Written as DNA, the CDR3 is TGTGCCAGCAGCTTGCGCCCCCACTACGAGCAGTACTTC. The chain has TRBV5-6 and TRBJ2-7; D is uncertain. CDR3 length: 13 amino acids. Per germline, CDR1 SGHDT and CDR2 YYEEEE. V lost 1 base to trimming and J lost 3 bases, with 8 bases between them.

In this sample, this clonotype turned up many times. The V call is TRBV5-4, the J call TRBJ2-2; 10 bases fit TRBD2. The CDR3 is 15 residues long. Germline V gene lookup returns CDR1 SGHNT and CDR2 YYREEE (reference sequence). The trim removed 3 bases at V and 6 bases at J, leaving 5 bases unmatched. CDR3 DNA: TGTGCCAGCAGCTCCAGGACTAGCGGACCCGGGGAGCTGTTTTTT. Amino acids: CASSSRTSGPGELFF.

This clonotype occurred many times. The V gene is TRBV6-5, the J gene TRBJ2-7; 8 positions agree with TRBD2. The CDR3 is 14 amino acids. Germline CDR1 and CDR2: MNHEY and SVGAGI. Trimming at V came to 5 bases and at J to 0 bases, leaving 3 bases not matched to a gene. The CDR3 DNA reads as TGTGCCAGCAGTAGCGGGAGTGCCTCCTACGAGCAGTACTTC. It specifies CASSSGSASYEQYF.

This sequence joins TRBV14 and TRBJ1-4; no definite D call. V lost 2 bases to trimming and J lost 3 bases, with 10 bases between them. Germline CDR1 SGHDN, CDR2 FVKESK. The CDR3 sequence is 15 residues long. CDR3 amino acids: CASSQTYEANEKLFF. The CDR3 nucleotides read TGTGCCAGCAGCCAAACGTATGAGGCTAATGAAAAACTGTTTTTT.

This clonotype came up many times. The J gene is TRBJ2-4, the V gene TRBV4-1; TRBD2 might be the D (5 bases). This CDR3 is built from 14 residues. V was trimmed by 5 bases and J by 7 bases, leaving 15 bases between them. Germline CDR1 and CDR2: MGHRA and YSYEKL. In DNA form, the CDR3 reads TGCGCCAGCAGCATAGTGACTATTCCGAACATTCAGTACTTC. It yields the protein CASSIVTIPNIQYF.

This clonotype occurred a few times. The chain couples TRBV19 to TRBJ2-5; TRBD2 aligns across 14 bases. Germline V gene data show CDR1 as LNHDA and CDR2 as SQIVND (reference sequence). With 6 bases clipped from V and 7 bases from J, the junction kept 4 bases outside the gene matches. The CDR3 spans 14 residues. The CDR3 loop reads CASRFGLAGGTQYF. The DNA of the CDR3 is TGTGCCAGTAGGTTCGGACTAGCGGGAGGGACCCAGTACTTC.

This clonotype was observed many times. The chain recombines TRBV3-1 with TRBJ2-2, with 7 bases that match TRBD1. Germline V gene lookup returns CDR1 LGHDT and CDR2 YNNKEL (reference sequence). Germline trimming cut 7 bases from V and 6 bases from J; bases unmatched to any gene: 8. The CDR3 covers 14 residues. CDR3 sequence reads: CASTHRQGAGELFF. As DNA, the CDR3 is TGTGCCAGCACCCATAGGCAGGGGGCCGGGGAGCTGTTTTTT.

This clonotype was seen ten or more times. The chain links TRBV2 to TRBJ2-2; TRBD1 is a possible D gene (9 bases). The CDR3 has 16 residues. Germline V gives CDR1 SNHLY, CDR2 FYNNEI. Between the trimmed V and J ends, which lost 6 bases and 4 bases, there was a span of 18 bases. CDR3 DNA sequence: TGTGCCAGCAGCCTTAGCGGGACAGGGATCACCGGGGAGCTGTTTTTT. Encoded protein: CASSLSGTGITGELFF.

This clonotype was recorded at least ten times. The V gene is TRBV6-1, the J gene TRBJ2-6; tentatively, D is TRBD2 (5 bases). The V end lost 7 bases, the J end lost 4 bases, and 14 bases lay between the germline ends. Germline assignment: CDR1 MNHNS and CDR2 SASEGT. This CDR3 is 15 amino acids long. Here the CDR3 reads CASIRSGDGANVLTF. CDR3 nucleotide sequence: TGTGCCAGCATTCGGAGCGGAGACGGGGCCAACGTCCTGACTTTC.

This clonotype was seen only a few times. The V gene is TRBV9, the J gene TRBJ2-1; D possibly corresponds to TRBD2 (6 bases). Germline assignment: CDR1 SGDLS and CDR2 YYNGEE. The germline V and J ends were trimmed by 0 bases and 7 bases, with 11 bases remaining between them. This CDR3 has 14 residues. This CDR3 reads CASSVVTSFNEQFF. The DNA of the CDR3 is TGTGCCAGCAGCGTAGTCACTAGCTTTAATGAGCAGTTCTTC.

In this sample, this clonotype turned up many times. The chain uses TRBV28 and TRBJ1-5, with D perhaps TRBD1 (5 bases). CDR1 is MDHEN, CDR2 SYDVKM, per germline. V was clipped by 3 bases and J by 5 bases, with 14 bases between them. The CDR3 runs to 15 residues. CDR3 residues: CASSFLDGGDQPQHF. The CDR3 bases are TGTGCCAGCAGTTTTCTGGATGGGGGGGATCAGCCCCAGCATTTT.

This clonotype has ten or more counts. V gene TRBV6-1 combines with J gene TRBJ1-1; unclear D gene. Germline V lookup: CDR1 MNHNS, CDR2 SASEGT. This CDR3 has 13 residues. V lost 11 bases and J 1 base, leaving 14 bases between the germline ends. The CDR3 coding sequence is TGTGCCGGGAACAGCTTCAGGAACACTGAAGCTTTCTTT. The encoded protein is CAGNSFRNTEAFF.

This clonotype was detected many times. The CDR3 nucleotides are TGTGCCAGCAGCAGAAATCAGCAGGGGGCAGGTGGCTACACCTTC. Encoded protein: CASSRNQQGAGGYTF. The rearrangement links TRBV11-1 to TRBJ1-2; 8 bases are a match to TRBD1. Trimming cost V 5 bases and J 7 bases; bases outside gene matches: 12. Per germline, CDR1 SGHAT and CDR2 FQDESV (reference sequence). The CDR3 has 15 residues.

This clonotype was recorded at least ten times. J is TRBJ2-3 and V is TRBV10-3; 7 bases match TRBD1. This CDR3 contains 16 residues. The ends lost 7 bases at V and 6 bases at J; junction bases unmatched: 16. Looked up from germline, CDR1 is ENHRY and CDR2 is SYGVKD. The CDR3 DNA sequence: TGTGCCATCAAGGATCACCCAGGGGGACCAGGGGATACGCAGTATTTT. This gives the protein CAIKDHPGGPGDTQYF.

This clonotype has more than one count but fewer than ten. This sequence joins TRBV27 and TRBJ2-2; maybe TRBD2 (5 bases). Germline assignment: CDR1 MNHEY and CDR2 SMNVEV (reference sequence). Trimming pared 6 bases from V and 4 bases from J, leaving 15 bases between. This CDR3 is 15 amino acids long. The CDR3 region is CASSSVRGPTGELFF. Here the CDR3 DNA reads TGTGCCAGCAGCTCGGTTAGAGGGCCCACCGGGGAGCTGTTTTTT.

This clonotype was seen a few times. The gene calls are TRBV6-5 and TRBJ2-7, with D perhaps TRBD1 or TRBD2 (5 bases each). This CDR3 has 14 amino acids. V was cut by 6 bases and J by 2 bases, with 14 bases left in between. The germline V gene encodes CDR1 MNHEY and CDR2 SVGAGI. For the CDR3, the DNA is TGTGCCAGCAGGACGTGGGACGCCCCCTACGAGCAGTACTTC. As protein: CASRTWDAPYEQYF.

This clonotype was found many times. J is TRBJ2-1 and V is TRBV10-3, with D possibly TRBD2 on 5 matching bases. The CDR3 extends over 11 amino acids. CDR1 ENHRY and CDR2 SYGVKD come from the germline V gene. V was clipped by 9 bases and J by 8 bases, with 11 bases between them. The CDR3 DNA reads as TGTGCCATTGGACTTCTGGATGAGCAGTTCTTC. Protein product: CAIGLLDEQFF.

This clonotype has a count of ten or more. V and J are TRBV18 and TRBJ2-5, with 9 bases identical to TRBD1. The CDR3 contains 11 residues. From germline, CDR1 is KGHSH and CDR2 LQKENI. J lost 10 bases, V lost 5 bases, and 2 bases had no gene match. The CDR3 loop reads CASSDRGNQYF. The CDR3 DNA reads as TGTGCCAGCTCAGACAGGGGGAACCAGTACTTC.

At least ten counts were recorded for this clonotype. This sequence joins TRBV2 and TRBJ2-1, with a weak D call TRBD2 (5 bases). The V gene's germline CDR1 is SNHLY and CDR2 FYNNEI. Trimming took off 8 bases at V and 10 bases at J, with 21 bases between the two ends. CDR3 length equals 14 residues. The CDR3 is CASAERAVAVEQFF. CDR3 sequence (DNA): TGTGCCAGCGCCGAGAGGGCAGTAGCAGTGGAGCAGTTCTTC.

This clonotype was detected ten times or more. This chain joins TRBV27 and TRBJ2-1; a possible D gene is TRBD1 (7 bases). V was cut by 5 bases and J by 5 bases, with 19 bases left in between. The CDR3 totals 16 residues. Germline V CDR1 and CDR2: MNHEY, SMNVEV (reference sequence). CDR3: CASSIIQGGYDNEQFF. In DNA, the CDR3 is TGTGCCAGCAGTATCATCCAGGGGGGCTACGACAATGAGCAGTTCTTC.

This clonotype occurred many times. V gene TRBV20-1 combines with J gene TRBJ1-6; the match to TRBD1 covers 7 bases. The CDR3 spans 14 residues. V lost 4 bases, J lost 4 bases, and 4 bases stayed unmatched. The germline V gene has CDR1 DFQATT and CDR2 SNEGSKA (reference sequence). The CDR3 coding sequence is TGCAGTGCTACTGCGGGACAGTATAATTCACCCCTCCACTTT. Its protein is CSATAGQYNSPLHF.

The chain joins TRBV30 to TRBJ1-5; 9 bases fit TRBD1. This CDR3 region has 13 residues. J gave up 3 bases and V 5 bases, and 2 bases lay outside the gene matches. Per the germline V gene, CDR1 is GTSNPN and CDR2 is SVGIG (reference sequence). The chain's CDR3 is CAWDRGNNQPQHF. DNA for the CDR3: TGTGCCTGGGACAGGGGGAACAATCAGCCCCAGCATTTT.

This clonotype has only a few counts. The CDR3 bases are TGTGCCAGCAGCGGGGTAGATGGCAGTGAAGCTTTCTTT. Translation gives CASSGVDGSEAFF. The chain uses TRBV9 and TRBJ1-1; D is unclear. Trimming pared 3 bases from V and 7 bases from J, leaving 13 bases between. Germline-derived CDR1 and CDR2 are SGDLS and YYNGEE. CDR3 length: 13 residues.

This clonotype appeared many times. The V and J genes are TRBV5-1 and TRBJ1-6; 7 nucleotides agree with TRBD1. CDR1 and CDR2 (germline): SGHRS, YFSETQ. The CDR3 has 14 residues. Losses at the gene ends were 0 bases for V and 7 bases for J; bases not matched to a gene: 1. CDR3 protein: CASSLGQGNSPLHF. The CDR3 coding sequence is TGCGCCAGCAGCTTGGGACAGGGCAATTCACCCCTCCACTTT.

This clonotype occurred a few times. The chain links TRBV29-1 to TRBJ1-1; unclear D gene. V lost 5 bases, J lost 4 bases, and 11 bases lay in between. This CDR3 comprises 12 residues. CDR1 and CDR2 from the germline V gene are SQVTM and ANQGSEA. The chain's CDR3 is CSVILAGTEAFF. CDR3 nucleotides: TGCAGCGTTATTTTGGCCGGCACTGAAGCTTTCTTT.

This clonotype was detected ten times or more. In nucleotides, the CDR3 is TGTGCCAGCAGTCTCGACAGGGGGCCGCTGTTTTTT. Amino acid sequence: CASSLDRGPLFF. The chain carries TRBV12-3 or TRBV12-4 and TRBJ2-2; 10 nucleotides line up with TRBD1. Trimming took 5 bases from V and 13 from J; bases not matched to a gene: 4. This CDR3 has 12 residues.

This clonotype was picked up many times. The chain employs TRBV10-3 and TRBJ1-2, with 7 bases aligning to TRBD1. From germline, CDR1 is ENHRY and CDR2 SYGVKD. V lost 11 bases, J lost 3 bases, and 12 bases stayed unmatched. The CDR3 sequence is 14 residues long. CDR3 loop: CAARQGVGHYGYTF. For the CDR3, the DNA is TGTGCCGCCCGACAGGGAGTGGGTCACTATGGCTACACCTTC.

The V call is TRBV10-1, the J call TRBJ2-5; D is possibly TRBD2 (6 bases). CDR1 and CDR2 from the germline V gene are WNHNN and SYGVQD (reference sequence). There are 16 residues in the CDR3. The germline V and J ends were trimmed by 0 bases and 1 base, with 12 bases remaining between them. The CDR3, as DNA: TGCGCCAGCAGTGAGTCGTGGGGAGGACCCCAAGAGACCCAGTACTTC. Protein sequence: CASSESWGGPQETQYF.

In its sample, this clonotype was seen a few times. CDR3 sequence: CASSRTIGTEAFF. CDR3 coding DNA: TGCGCCAGCAGCCGGACAATCGGCACTGAAGCTTTCTTT. J is TRBJ1-1 and V is TRBV4-1; TRBD1 might be the D (5 bases). CDR1 is MGHRA, CDR2 YSYEKL, per germline. Trimming removed 4 bases from V and 4 bases from J, with 10 bases in between. The CDR3 is 13 amino acids.

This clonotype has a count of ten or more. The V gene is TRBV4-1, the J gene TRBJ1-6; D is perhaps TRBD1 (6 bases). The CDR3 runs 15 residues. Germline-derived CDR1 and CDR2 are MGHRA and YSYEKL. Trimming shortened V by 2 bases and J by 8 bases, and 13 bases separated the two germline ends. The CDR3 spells CASSQITGSYSPLHF. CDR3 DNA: TGCGCCAGCAGCCAAATAACAGGGAGTTATTCACCCCTCCACTTT.